These 6 T cell receptor beta chains were all obtained from the same sample, sequenced in a study of STAT5B mutations in CD4+ large granular lymphocyte leukemia (dated by TCRdb to 2021 to 2024). Libraries were built with the immunoSEQ multiplex PCR assay. Held by TCRdb, this immuneACCESS table contains in-frame sequences only and omits some clones. Under half of the omission traces to an unresolved V gene where checked; the cause of the rest is unknown. The sample table contains 7,500 to 10,000 clones; only one count was recorded for 70% to 85% of them. Together, the top ten hold about 75% of the sample. Material: PBMCs. The source of these receptors is a man in his 60s with CD4+ T-cell large granular lymphocyte leukemia.

The CDR3 DNA sequence: TGTGCCAGTAGTATAGATCTTAGGGCGGAGGGGCGCTACGAGCAGTACTTC. Its protein product is CASSIDLRAEGRYEQYF. The chain carries TRBV19 and TRBJ2-7; maybe TRBD2 (6 bases). CDR3 size: 17 residues. CDR1 LNHDA and CDR2 SQIVND come from the germline V gene (reference sequence). V lost 0 bases and J 3 bases, leaving 18 bases between the germline ends.

V is TRBV27 and J is TRBJ2-5; TRBD2 agrees at 13 bases. The germline V gene encodes CDR1 MNHEY and CDR2 SMNVEV (reference sequence). The CDR3 runs to 15 residues. J was trimmed by 1 base and V by 8 bases; bases with no gene match: 4. The CDR3 nucleotides are TGTGCCAGCGGGGGACTAGCGGGGCTCCAAGAGACCCAGTACTTC. Translating it yields CASGGLAGLQETQYF.

V gene TRBV29-1 combines with J gene TRBJ2-7; 8 bases are a match to TRBD1. Losses at the gene ends were 7 bases for V and 4 bases for J; bases not matched to a gene: 15. The CDR3 loop spans 15 amino acids. The germline V gene has CDR1 SQVTM and CDR2 ANQGSEA. The CDR3 loop is CSAKSRAGGSYEQYF. The CDR3 bases are TGCAGCGCCAAAAGTAGAGCAGGGGGCTCGTACGAGCAGTACTTC.

The chain is built from TRBV29-1 and TRBJ2-7, with TRBD1 matching over 7 bases. After removal of 1 base from V and 1 base from J, the junction contained 1 base not matched to a gene. CDR1 is SQVTM, CDR2 ANQGSEA, per germline. The CDR3 covers 13 residues. CDR3 nucleotide sequence: TGCAGCGTTGAAGGGGGACAGTCCTACGAGCAGTACTTC. It specifies CSVEGGQSYEQYF.

This clone was detected only once. This chain links TRBV7-2 with TRBJ2-5; 8 bases align to TRBD1. V was clipped by 5 bases and J by 3 bases; unmatched bases: 14. Per germline, CDR1 SGHTA and CDR2 FQGNSA. CDR3 length equals 17 residues. CDR3 loop: CASSPGTGSRRKETQYF. For the CDR3, the DNA is TGTGCCAGCAGCCCCGGGACAGGATCTCGGAGGAAAGAGACCCAGTACTTC.

This rearrangement joins TRBV11-1 to TRBJ1-1; D may be TRBD1 (5 bases). Trimming shortened V by 5 bases and J by 8 bases, and 12 bases separated the two germline ends. The CDR3 sequence is 12 residues long. Germline V gene data show CDR1 as SGHAT and CDR2 as FQDESV (reference sequence). CDR3 region: CASSPRTIEAFF. Written as DNA, the CDR3 is TGTGCCAGCAGCCCCCGGACAATCGAAGCTTTCTTT.